This entry is about one T cell receptor beta chain. The antigen is unknown. From the 5' RACE reads, TCRdb called clonotypes with MiXCR, one entry per CDR3 protein. This table holds around 670,000 distinct CDR3 sequences, 5.5% to 7.5% found once. The data were taken from a study of identical twins. The study, taken as a whole, reports: The models systematically underestimated how much out-of-frame TCR alpha was shared in monozygotic twins. In zero-insertion analyses, partial confounding could arise from invariant MAIT and iNKT cells.

CDR1 is SGHTA and CDR2 is FQGNSA in the germline V gene. V gave up 3 bases and J gave up 0 bases, with 6 bases separating them. The CDR3 spans 15 residues. This chain links TRBV7-2 with TRBJ2-6; D ambiguous. The receptor was derived from a man between 18 and 29 years old in good health. The sequencing input was naive T cells sorted from blood. The CDR3 protein is CASSFTVSGANVLTF. The CDR3 DNA follows: TGTGCCAGCAGCTTTACCGTCTCTGGGGCCAACGTCCTGACTTTC.